These 4 T cell receptor beta chains came from one sample sequenced in a study of tumor and adjacent non-tumor tissue in lung cancer. The template was RNA from unsorted bulk tissue. A modified ARM-PCR protocol with three rounds of nested PCR amplified TCRbeta. One entry per CDR3 protein results from TCRdb running MiXCR on the multiplex PCR reads. The sample includes some 84,000 distinct CDR3 sequences, about 66% of them seen just once. What was sequenced was lung tumor tissue. The receptors were sampled from a man between 65 and 79 years old with non-small cell lung cancer.

The rearrangement uses TRBV12-3 or TRBV12-4 and TRBJ1-1; maybe TRBD1 (5 bases). The CDR3 spans 13 residues. V dropped 4 bases and J dropped 6 bases, with 12 bases sitting between them. The CDR3 protein is CASSSGMAAEAFF. The CDR3 DNA sequence: TGTGCCAGCAGTTCAGGGATGGCTGCTGAAGCTTTCTTT.

To note about this clonotype: One junction end does not reproduce the germline sequence, and a read error may be involved. The genes are TRBV11-2 and TRBJ1-6; TRBD1 might be the D (6 bases). The CDR3 spans 17 residues. From germline, CDR1 is SGHAT and CDR2 FQNNGV. CDR3 sequence (DNA): TGTGCCAGCAGCTTACCACGGGGGGCGCGATATAATTCACACCTCCACTTC. It specifies CASSLPRGARYNSHLHF.

The J gene is TRBJ1-1, the V gene TRBV5-1; D might be TRBD1 (5 bases). Germline assignment: CDR1 SGHRS and CDR2 YFSETQ. Trimming removed 0 bases from V and 5 bases from J, with 8 bases in between. The CDR3 sequence is 13 residues long. CDR3 nucleotide sequence: TGCGCCAGCAGCTTGGCAGGGACTACTGAAGCTTTCTTT. Protein product: CASSLAGTTEAFF.

V usage is TRBV20-1 and J usage is TRBJ1-5; the D is unclear. The CDR3 sequence is 11 residues long. Germline V gives CDR1 DFQATT, CDR2 SNEGSKA (reference sequence). Deletions cut 6 bases from V and 12 bases from J, with 15 bases between. The CDR3 loop is CSATNWEVQHF. The DNA for the CDR3 is TGCAGTGCCACAAACTGGGAGGTCCAGCATTTT.